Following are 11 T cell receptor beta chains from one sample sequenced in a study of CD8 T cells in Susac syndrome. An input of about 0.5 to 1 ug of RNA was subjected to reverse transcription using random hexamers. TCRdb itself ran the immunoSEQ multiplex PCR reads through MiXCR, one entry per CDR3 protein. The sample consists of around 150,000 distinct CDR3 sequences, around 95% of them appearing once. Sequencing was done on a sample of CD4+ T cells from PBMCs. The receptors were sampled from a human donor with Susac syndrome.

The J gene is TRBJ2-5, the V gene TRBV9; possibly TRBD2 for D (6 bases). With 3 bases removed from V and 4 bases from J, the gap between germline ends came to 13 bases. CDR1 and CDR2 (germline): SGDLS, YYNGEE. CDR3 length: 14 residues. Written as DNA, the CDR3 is TGTGCCAGCAGCGGCGGGGTCACGGGAGAGACCCAGTACTTC. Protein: CASSGGVTGETQYF. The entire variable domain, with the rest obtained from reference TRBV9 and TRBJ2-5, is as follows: DSGVTQTPKHLITATGQRVTLRCSPRSGDLSVYWYQQSLDQGLQFLIQYYNGEERAKGNILERFSAQQFPDLHSELNLSSLELGDSALYFCASSGGVTGETQYFGPGTRLLVL.

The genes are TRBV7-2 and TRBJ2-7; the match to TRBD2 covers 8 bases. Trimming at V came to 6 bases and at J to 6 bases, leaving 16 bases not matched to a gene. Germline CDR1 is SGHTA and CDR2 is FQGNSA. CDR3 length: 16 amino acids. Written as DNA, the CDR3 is TGTGCCAGCAGGCGCGGGGGGCCGTCCACCGAATCCGAGCAGTACTTC. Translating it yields CASRRGGPSTESEQYF. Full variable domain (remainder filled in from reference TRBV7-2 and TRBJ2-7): GAGVSQSPSNKVTEKGKDVELRCDPISGHTALYWYRQSLGQGLEFLIYFQGNSAPDKSGLPSDRFSAERTGGSVSTLTIQRTQQEDSAVYLCASRRGGPSTESEQYFGPGTRLTVT.

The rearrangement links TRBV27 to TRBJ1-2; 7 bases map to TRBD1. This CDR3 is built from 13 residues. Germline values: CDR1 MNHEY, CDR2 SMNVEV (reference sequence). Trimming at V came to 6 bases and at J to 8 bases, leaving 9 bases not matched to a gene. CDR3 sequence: CASSYRQGTGYTF. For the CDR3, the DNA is TGTGCCAGCAGCTACCGACAGGGTACGGGCTACACCTTC.

CDR3: CASSLLGGYGYTF. The CDR3 region has the DNA TGTGCCAGCAGTTTATTGGGAGGGTATGGCTACACCTTC. This sequence joins TRBV27 and TRBJ1-2; no clear D gene. The CDR3 has 13 amino acids. Trimming took 1 base from V and 5 from J, leaving 8 bases between them. Germline V gene sequence: CDR1 MNHEY, CDR2 SMNVEV (reference sequence).

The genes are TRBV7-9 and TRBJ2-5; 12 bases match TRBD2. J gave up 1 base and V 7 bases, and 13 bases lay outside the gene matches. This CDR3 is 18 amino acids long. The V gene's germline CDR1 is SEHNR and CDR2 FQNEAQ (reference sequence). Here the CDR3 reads CASTGLAGTDWSQETQYF. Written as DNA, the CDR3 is TGTGCCAGCACTGGACTAGCGGGGACAGATTGGTCCCAAGAGACCCAGTACTTC.

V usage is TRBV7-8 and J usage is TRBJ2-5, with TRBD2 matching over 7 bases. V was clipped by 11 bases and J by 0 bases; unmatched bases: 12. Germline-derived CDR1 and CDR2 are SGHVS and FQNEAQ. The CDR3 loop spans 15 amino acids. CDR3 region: CAARDYRLYQETQYF. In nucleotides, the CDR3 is TGTGCCGCCCGGGACTACCGGTTGTACCAAGAGACCCAGTACTTC.

The chain's CDR3 is CASSFGPRLSSYEQYF. The DNA of the CDR3 is TGTGCCAGCAGCTTTGGCCCCAGGTTAAGCTCCTACGAGCAGTACTTC. The J gene is TRBJ2-7, the V gene TRBV7-9, with D hard to call. The CDR3 spans 16 residues. Germline lookup yields CDR1 SEHNR and CDR2 FQNEAQ (reference sequence). With 3 bases removed from V and 0 bases from J, the gap between germline ends came to 15 bases.

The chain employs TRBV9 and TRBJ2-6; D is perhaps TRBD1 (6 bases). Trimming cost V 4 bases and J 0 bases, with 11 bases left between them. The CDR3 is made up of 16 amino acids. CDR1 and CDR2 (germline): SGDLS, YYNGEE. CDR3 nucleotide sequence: TGTGCCAGCAGCAAGGGGGTGGTCTCTGGGGCCAACGTCCTGACTTTC. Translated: CASSKGVVSGANVLTF.

The CDR3 DNA sequence: TGTGCCAGCAGCTTAGAGGAGGACCAGTACTTC. It specifies CASSLEEDQYF. This chain links TRBV7-6 with TRBJ2-5; tentatively, D is TRBD2 (5 bases). Between the trimmed V and J ends, which lost 1 base and 10 bases, there was a span of 7 bases. Germline assignment: CDR1 SGHVS and CDR2 FNYEAQ. The CDR3 runs to 11 residues. Full variable domain (outside the CDR3, taken from reference TRBV7-6 and TRBJ2-5): GAGVSQSPRYKVTKRGQDVALRCDPISGHVSLYWYRQALGQGPEFLTYFNYEAQQDKSGLPNDRFSAERPEGSISTLTIQRTEQRDSAMYRCASSLEEDQYFGPGTRLLVL.

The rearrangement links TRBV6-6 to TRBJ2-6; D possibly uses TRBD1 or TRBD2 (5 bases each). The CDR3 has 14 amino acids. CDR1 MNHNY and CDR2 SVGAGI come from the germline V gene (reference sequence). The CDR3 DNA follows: TGTGCTCGGGACGAGGGCTCTGGGGCCAACGTCCTGACTTTC. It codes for CARDEGSGANVLTF.

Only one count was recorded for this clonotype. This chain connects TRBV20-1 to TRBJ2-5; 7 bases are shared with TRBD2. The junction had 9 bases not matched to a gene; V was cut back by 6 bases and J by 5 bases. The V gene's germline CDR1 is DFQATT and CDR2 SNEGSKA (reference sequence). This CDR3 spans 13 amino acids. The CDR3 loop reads CSATRLARETQYF. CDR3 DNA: TGCAGTGCCACACGACTAGCTCGGGAGACCCAGTACTTC.